One and the same sample provided the 3 T cell receptor beta chains below, sequenced in a study of T cells in Graves' hyperthyroidism and ophthalmopathy. RNA transcripts were the template for amplifying TCR beta CDR3 regions. Carried out on the TCR CDR3, a first-round RT-PCR used the HTBI primer set. MiXCR, run by TCRdb on the multiplex PCR reads, gives a single entry per CDR3 protein. This sample has about 480,000 distinct CDR3 sequences, with roughly 14% found just once. The specimen was blood. These receptors were taken from a young woman with Graves' hyperthyroidism.

The chain is built from TRBV11-2 and TRBJ2-3; D uncertain. The CDR3 spans 12 residues. CDR1 is SGHAT, CDR2 FQNNGV, per germline. Trimming pared 5 bases from V and 2 bases from J, leaving 5 bases between. CDR3 DNA: TGTGCCAGCAGCGTTGACACAGATACGCAGTATTTT. This sequence encodes CASSVDTDTQYF.

This clonotype was observed a few times. Its ends do not fully match the called genes, so a read error is possible. The chain recombines TRBV2 with TRBJ1-1; tentative D call: TRBD1 (5 bases). The CDR3 length is 16 residues. Germline V gives CDR1 SNHLY, CDR2 FYNNEI. The CDR3 loop reads CASRPPEAGRGTETFF. CDR3 coding DNA: TGTGCCAGCAGGCCGCCAGAAGCAGGGAGAGGCACTGAAACTTTCTTT.

CDR3 sequence (DNA): TGTGCCAGCAGCCAGGGCGGCGGAGTATACACTGAAGCTTTCTTT. Residues: CASSQGGGVYTEAFF. The chain joins TRBV11-3 to TRBJ1-1; D may be TRBD1 (5 bases). The germline V gene encodes CDR1 SGHNT and CDR2 YENEEA. The CDR3 is 15 amino acids. V was shortened by 5 bases and J by 3 bases, with 16 bases between the two germline ends.